The clone carrying this TCR beta chain was recorded a few times. This record comes from a study of blood T cell repertoires in COVID-19. This CDR3 is 16 amino acids long. After removal of 0 bases from V and 1 base from J, the junction contained 5 bases not matched to a gene. The germline CDR1 and CDR2 sequences are GTSNPN and SVGIG (reference sequence). The assay was immunoSEQ multiplex PCR, and TCRdb's table has in-frame clones only and misses some. Of over 90,000 clones in the sample, about nine tenths are singletons; the top ten hold approximately 17%. This TCR was sampled from a woman older than 75 in a cohort sampled during active COVID-19. Specimen: peripheral blood. The chain carries TRBV30 and TRBJ2-5; TRBD2 aligns across 10 bases. CDR3 nucleotides: TGTGCCTGGAGTGTCGGAGCGGGGGGGCCCCAAGAGACCCAGTACTTC. It codes for CAWSVGAGGPQETQYF.